One sample yielded the 32 T cell receptor beta chains listed below, sequenced in a study of shared clonotypes between healthy human individuals. Some clones are missing from TCRdb's copy, which holds only in-frame ones; the method was immunoSEQ multiplex PCR. The sample lists roughly 1.5 million clones, around 98% occurring once. The specimen was naive CD4+ T cells sorted from blood. Stated subset: CD45RA+ positively selected. These receptor sequences come from a man younger than 45 in good health.

This rearrangement joins TRBV11-3 to TRBJ2-2, with D possibly matching TRBD2 (5 bases). Germline V gene sequence: CDR1 SGHNT, CDR2 YENEEA. This CDR3 contains 13 residues. DNA for the CDR3: TGTGCAAGCGGTGATGCGAACACCGGGGAGCTGTTTTTT. Its protein product is CASGDANTGELFF.

The chain links TRBV7-9 to TRBJ2-1, with TRBD2 matching over 10 bases. CDR3 length equals 16 residues. Germline CDR1 and CDR2: SEHNR and FQNEAQ (reference sequence). V gave up 5 bases and J gave up 1 base; unmatched junction bases: 5. The CDR3 nucleotides are TGTGCCAGCAGCCCCGGACTAGCGGCTTCCTACAATGAGCAGTTCTTC. It is translated as CASSPGLAASYNEQFF.

The chain recombines TRBV5-1 with TRBJ2-5; weak D call: TRBD1 (6 bases). Trimming pared 4 bases from V and 4 bases from J, leaving 14 bases between. This CDR3 has 14 amino acids. The germline V gene has CDR1 SGHRS and CDR2 YFSETQ. The CDR3 here is CASSLNRVGETQYF. In DNA, the CDR3 is TGCGCCAGCAGCCTGAACAGGGTTGGAGAGACCCAGTACTTC.

The rearrangement links TRBV7-2 to TRBJ1-4; a weak D match, TRBD1 (6 bases). The V end lost 4 bases, the J end lost 6 bases, and 21 bases lay between the germline ends. CDR3 size: 17 residues. Germline CDR1 SGHTA, CDR2 FQGNSA. The CDR3 sequence: CASSSRTQGRAHEKLFF. In nucleotides, the CDR3 is TGTGCCAGCAGCTCCCGCACACAGGGACGAGCGCATGAAAAACTGTTTTTT.

This chain connects TRBV19 to TRBJ2-1, with D perhaps TRBD2 (5 bases). V shed 5 bases and J shed 0 bases, with 11 bases lying between them. The CDR3 length is 15 residues. Looked up from germline, CDR1 is LNHDA and CDR2 is SQIVND (reference sequence). CDR3: CASSPTSISYNEQFF. The CDR3 DNA sequence: TGTGCCAGTAGTCCTACTAGTATCTCCTACAATGAGCAGTTCTTC.

The chain recombines TRBV18 with TRBJ2-1; possibly TRBD1 or TRBD2 for D (5 bases each). Germline values: CDR1 KGHSH, CDR2 LQKENI. Between the trimmed V and J ends, which lost 3 bases and 6 bases, there was a span of 18 bases. The CDR3 runs 16 residues. CDR3: CASSPTGTDTGNEQFF. The DNA of the CDR3 is TGTGCCAGCTCACCTACCGGGACCGATACGGGCAATGAGCAGTTCTTC.

For this clone: The sample contains more than one DNA sequence encoding this CDR3. The J gene is TRBJ2-7, the V gene TRBV7-9; D uncertain. V lost 6 bases and J lost 1, with 1 base in between. The CDR3 spans 10 residues. Germline CDR1 SEHNR, CDR2 FQNEAQ (reference sequence). CDR3 loop: CASSSYEQYF. In DNA, the CDR3 is TGTGCCAGCAGTTCCTACGAGCAGTACTTC.

The chain carries TRBV29-1 and TRBJ2-7, with 7 bases matching TRBD1. Germline V gene data show CDR1 as SQVTM and CDR2 as ANQGSEA. This CDR3 spans 14 amino acids. V was clipped by 6 bases and J by 2 bases; unmatched bases: 10. The CDR3 DNA follows: TGCAGCGTATGCCGGGACAGAGATACCTACGAGCAGTACTTC. It yields the protein CSVCRDRDTYEQYF.

The chain recombines TRBV28 with TRBJ2-7, with 11 bases that match TRBD2. The CDR3 extends over 15 amino acids. V trimming: 0 bases; J trimming: 2 bases; junction bases outside the gene matches: 0. Germline V lookup: CDR1 MDHEN, CDR2 SYDVKM. CDR3 region: CASSLWTSGTYEQYF. The CDR3 bases are TGTGCCAGCAGTTTATGGACTAGCGGGACCTACGAGCAGTACTTC.

On this clone: The identical CDR3 is also encoded by other nucleotide sequences in the sample. J is TRBJ2-7 and V is TRBV7-9, with D unclear. Germline loops: CDR1 SEHNR, CDR2 FQNEAQ (reference sequence). This CDR3 is 11 amino acids long. Trimming took 5 bases from V and 3 from J, leaving 5 bases between them. CDR3 region: CASSLNYEQYF. In nucleotides, the CDR3 is TGTGCCAGCAGCCTTAACTACGAGCAGTACTTC. The complete variable domain, with remaining parts taken from reference TRBV7-9 and TRBJ2-7, reads DTGVSQNPRHKITKRGQNVTFRCDPISEHNRLYWYRQTLGQGPEFLTYFQNEAQLEKSRLLSDRFSAERPKGSFSTLEIQRTEQGDSAMYLCASSLNYEQYFGPGTRLTVT.

V and J are TRBV2 and TRBJ2-7, with D possibly being TRBD2 (5 bases). CDR1 and CDR2 from the germline V gene are SNHLY and FYNNEI. Trimming left V 3 bases short and J 6 bases short, with 12 bases between. This CDR3 region has 13 residues. The CDR3 spells CASSEEAYSEQYF. The CDR3 region has the DNA TGTGCCAGCAGTGAGGAGGCTTACTCCGAGCAGTACTTC.

This chain joins TRBV28 and TRBJ1-2; D is unclear. Germline assignment: CDR1 MDHEN and CDR2 SYDVKM. This CDR3 has 12 residues. The V end lost 2 bases, the J end lost 4 bases, and 5 bases lay between the germline ends. The CDR3 DNA is TGTGCCAGCAGTTTAAAGGGCTATGGCTACACCTTC. As protein: CASSLKGYGYTF.

V is TRBV7-9 and J is TRBJ2-5; D may match TRBD1 or TRBD2 (5 bases each). CDR1 SEHNR and CDR2 FQNEAQ come from the germline V gene (reference sequence). The CDR3 contains 14 residues. V was cut by 2 bases and J by 5 bases, with 12 bases left in between. CDR3 loop: CASSLSLAGETQYF. In DNA form, the CDR3 reads TGTGCCAGCAGCTTAAGCCTAGCAGGGGAGACCCAGTACTTC.

CDR3: CASSEPPSWGGRTDTQYF. The CDR3 region has the DNA TGTGCCAGCAGTGAGCCCCCCAGTTGGGGCGGTCGCACAGATACGCAGTATTTT. The chain couples TRBV2 to TRBJ2-3; maybe TRBD1 (5 bases). The V gene lost 3 bases and the J gene lost 1 base, with 20 bases spanning the gap. The CDR3 covers 18 residues. Germline lookup yields CDR1 SNHLY and CDR2 FYNNEI.

On this clone: This specimen includes other DNA sequences encoding the same CDR3. V is TRBV9 and J is TRBJ2-1; 7 bases agree with TRBD2. This CDR3 has 15 amino acids. V dropped 0 bases and J dropped 2; count of bases not matched to a gene: 2. CDR1 and CDR2 from the germline V gene are SGDLS and YYNGEE. In nucleotides, the CDR3 is TGTGCCAGCAGCGTAGGGAGCGGGACCTACAATGAGCAGTTCTTC. Translating it yields CASSVGSGTYNEQFF.

The rearrangement links TRBV2 to TRBJ2-7, with 9 bases aligning to TRBD1. CDR1 is SNHLY, CDR2 FYNNEI, per germline. There are 14 residues in the CDR3. Germline trimming cut 10 bases from V and 5 bases from J; bases unmatched to any gene: 12. CDR3 in amino acids: CATSPGQGSHEQYF. CDR3 nucleotide sequence: TGTGCCACCTCCCCGGGACAGGGAAGCCACGAGCAGTACTTC. The whole variable domain, remainder taken from reference TRBV2 and TRBJ2-7, is EPEVTQTPSHQVTQMGQEVILRCVPISNHLYFYWYRQILGQKVEFLVSFYNNEISEKSEIFDDQFSVERPDGSNFTLKIRSTKLEDSAMYFCATSPGQGSHEQYFGPGTRLTVT.

V usage is TRBV5-1 and J usage is TRBJ2-6; D is perhaps TRBD1 (6 bases). Trimming shortened V by 7 bases and J by 4 bases, and 21 bases separated the two germline ends. Germline CDR1 SGHRS, CDR2 YFSETQ. This CDR3 spans 17 amino acids. The CDR3 DNA reads as TGCGCCAGCGATCAAACCGAAACAGGGACCGGGGCCAACGTCCTGACTTTC. Translated: CASDQTETGTGANVLTF.

V is TRBV18 and J is TRBJ1-1; D not certain. V lost 2 bases to trimming and J lost 2 bases, with 6 bases between them. The CDR3 sequence is 13 residues long. CDR1 is KGHSH and CDR2 is LQKENI in the germline V gene. The DNA for the CDR3 is TGTGCCAGCTCACCAATACATAACACTGAAGCTTTCTTT. Protein: CASSPIHNTEAFF.

The chain is built from TRBV11-2 and TRBJ2-5; D is uncertain. This CDR3 is built from 13 residues. CDR1 and CDR2 from the germline V gene are SGHAT and FQNNGV. V dropped 5 bases and J dropped 5 bases, with 12 bases sitting between them. In nucleotides, the CDR3 is TGTGCCAGCAGCAACGGGTATGGGGAGACCCAGTACTTC. Its translation: CASSNGYGETQYF.

The chain employs TRBV7-9 and TRBJ2-6; 7 nucleotides line up with TRBD1. Trimming took 2 bases from V and 4 from J; bases not matched to a gene: 11. The CDR3 spans 18 residues. Germline CDR1 reads SEHNR; CDR2 reads FQNEAQ (reference sequence). CDR3 sequence (DNA): TGTGCCAGCAGCTTAATAAATGGACAGGTGTCCGGGGCCAACGTCCTGACTTTC. This gives the protein CASSLINGQVSGANVLTF. Supplemented by reference TRBV7-9 and TRBJ2-6, the full variable domain reads DTGVSQNPRHKITKRGQNVTFRCDPISEHNRLYWYRQTLGQGPEFLTYFQNEAQLEKSRLLSDRFSAERPKGSFSTLEIQRTEQGDSAMYLCASSLINGQVSGANVLTFGAGSRLTVL.

CDR3 loop: CSVLGERGYTF. The CDR3 DNA sequence: TGCAGCGTTCTTGGGGAGCGGGGCTACACCTTC. The chain has TRBV29-1 and TRBJ1-2; D uncertain. Germline CDR1 and CDR2: SQVTM and ANQGSEA. This CDR3 has 11 amino acids. Trimming took 5 bases from V and 8 from J, leaving 12 bases between them.

The chain combines TRBV2 with TRBJ1-4; maybe TRBD1 (6 bases). This CDR3 has 17 amino acids. Germline V gene data show CDR1 as SNHLY and CDR2 as FYNNEI. Trimming took 6 bases from V and 0 from J, leaving 17 bases between them. CDR3 amino acids: CASRGGAGGTTNEKLFF. The CDR3 DNA sequence: TGTGCCAGCAGGGGTGGAGCCGGGGGCACAACTAATGAAAAACTGTTTTTT.

The chain is built from TRBV2 and TRBJ2-7, with TRBD2 matching 10 bases. The CDR3 is 15 residues long. Germline lookup yields CDR1 SNHLY and CDR2 FYNNEI. V shed 4 bases, J shed 0 bases, and the junction held 3 bases outside the gene matches. CDR3 sequence reads: CASSGLAGASYEQYF. The CDR3 region has the DNA TGTGCCAGCAGTGGACTAGCGGGCGCCTCCTACGAGCAGTACTTC. The complete variable domain, with remaining parts taken from reference TRBV2 and TRBJ2-7, reads EPEVTQTPSHQVTQMGQEVILRCVPISNHLYFYWYRQILGQKVEFLVSFYNNEISEKSEIFDDQFSVERPDGSNFTLKIRSTKLEDSAMYFCASSGLAGASYEQYFGPGTRLTVT.

The chain joins TRBV27 to TRBJ2-3; D gene uncertain. CDR3 length equals 13 residues. Trimming took 5 bases from V and 4 from J, leaving 10 bases between them. From germline, CDR1 is MNHEY and CDR2 SMNVEV (reference sequence). This CDR3 is CASSPVLPDTQYF. CDR3 DNA sequence: TGTGCCAGCAGTCCCGTCCTCCCAGATACGCAGTATTTT.

V and J are TRBV9 and TRBJ2-5, with D tentatively TRBD1 or TRBD2 (5 bases each). Deletions cut 0 bases from V and 5 bases from J, with 14 bases between. The CDR3 has 15 residues. Germline assignment: CDR1 SGDLS and CDR2 YYNGEE. Here the CDR3 reads CASSVDKGSWETQYF. The CDR3, as DNA: TGTGCCAGCAGCGTAGACAAGGGGAGTTGGGAGACCCAGTACTTC.

This clone appeared a single time. V gene TRBV5-1 combines with J gene TRBJ1-1; D might be TRBD1 (5 bases). CDR3 length: 14 amino acids. Germline-derived CDR1 and CDR2 are SGHRS and YFSETQ. Deletions cut 6 bases from V and 4 bases from J, with 16 bases between. Here the CDR3 reads CASTPLRGTTEAFF. The CDR3 DNA reads as TGCGCCAGCACCCCTCTCCGAGGGACCACTGAAGCTTTCTTT. Supplemented by reference TRBV5-1 and TRBJ1-1, the full variable domain reads KAGVTQTPRYLIKTRGQQVTLSCSPISGHRSVSWYQQTPGQGLQFLFEYFSETQRNKGNFPGRFSGRQFSNSRSEMNVSTLELGDSALYLCASTPLRGTTEAFFGQGTRLTVV.

The chain couples TRBV29-1 to TRBJ2-3; TRBD2 might be the D (6 bases). The CDR3 totals 16 residues. The germline V gene has CDR1 SQVTM and CDR2 ANQGSEA. The germline V and J ends were trimmed by 0 bases and 3 bases, with 16 bases remaining between them. In DNA form, the CDR3 reads TGCAGCGTTGAAGATCCCGGGCGACTAGGAACAGATACGCAGTATTTT. It yields the protein CSVEDPGRLGTDTQYF.

The V call is TRBV10-3, the J call TRBJ2-1, with TRBD2 matching 14 bases. V was pared by 2 bases and J by 7 bases, with 4 bases of the junction left unmatched. CDR1 is ENHRY and CDR2 is SYGVKD in the germline V gene. The CDR3 extends over 16 amino acids. The CDR3 spells CAISEGTSGSNNEQFF. The DNA of the CDR3 is TGTGCCATCAGTGAGGGGACTAGCGGGAGTAATAATGAGCAGTTCTTC.

This sequence joins TRBV18 and TRBJ2-7, with D maybe TRBD1 (5 bases). The germline V gene has CDR1 KGHSH and CDR2 LQKENI. V was clipped by 4 bases and J by 3 bases, with 13 bases between them. The CDR3 has 14 amino acids. The CDR3 region is CASSLRQTVYEQYF. The CDR3, as DNA: TGTGCCAGCTCACTTCGACAGACAGTCTACGAGCAGTACTTC. The variable domain in full, with the rest retrieved from reference TRBV18 and TRBJ2-7, is NAGVMQNPRHLVRRRGQEARLRCSPMKGHSHVYWYRQLPEEGLKFMVYLQKENIIDESGMPKERFSAEFPKEGPSILRIQQVVRGDSAAYFCASSLRQTVYEQYFGPGTRLTVT.

This chain connects TRBV6-5 to TRBJ2-7; maybe TRBD2 (6 bases). Trimming removed 8 bases from V and 3 bases from J, with 14 bases in between. The CDR3 length is 13 residues. Germline loops: CDR1 MNHEY, CDR2 SVGAGI. The CDR3 sequence: CASLSGSGYEQYF. In DNA, the CDR3 is TGTGCCAGCCTGAGTGGTAGCGGCTACGAGCAGTACTTC.

The rearrangement links TRBV29-1 to TRBJ2-5; TRBD1 matches 8 bases. With 5 bases clipped from V and 3 bases from J, the junction kept 2 bases outside the gene matches. This CDR3 is built from 12 residues. CDR1 is SQVTM and CDR2 is ANQGSEA in the germline V gene. CDR3 coding DNA: TGCAGCGTTTTGACAGGGGAAGAGACCCAGTACTTC. This encodes CSVLTGEETQYF.

The chain links TRBV2 to TRBJ2-2; no reliable D call. V dropped 2 bases and J dropped 9 bases, with 4 bases sitting between them. The CDR3 spans 11 residues. Germline CDR1 is SNHLY and CDR2 is FYNNEI. CDR3 DNA: TGTGCCAGCAGTGAACGCTGGGAGCTGTTTTTT. It encodes CASSERWELFF.